This TCR beta chain was obtained from a study of T cells in Graves' hyperthyroidism and ophthalmopathy. Study details: Peripheral blood was collected at initial diagnosis, before any treatment.

A NOSPECS grade of at least 4, a Clinical Activity Score of at least 3 and duration under 3 months were recorded in ophthalmopathy patients. Study-level results: A model of 13 V-J features distinguished ophthalmopathy from stable hyperthyroidism.

The investigators amplified TCR beta CDR3 regions from RNA transcripts. The TCR CDR3 first-round RT-PCR relied on the HTBI primer set. From the multiplex PCR reads, TCRdb called clonotypes with MiXCR, one entry per CDR3 protein. The repertoire includes around 570,000 distinct CDR3 sequences, just under 20% of them detected once, and roughly 47% sits in the top ten. The V gene's germline CDR1 is MNHNS and CDR2 SASEGT. Trimming took 6 bases from V and 7 from J, leaving 19 bases between them. CDR3 length equals 14 residues. As for this clonotype: The antigen is not known.

The chain has TRBV6-1 and TRBJ2-7; D is perhaps TRBD2 (6 bases). This TCR derives from a man in his forties or fifties with Graves' ophthalmopathy. Sequenced: blood. CDR3 sequence (DNA): TGTGCCAGCAGCCCGCGTGAGCGGGCGGAAGAGCAGTACTTC. Translated, it gives CASSPRERAEEQYF.